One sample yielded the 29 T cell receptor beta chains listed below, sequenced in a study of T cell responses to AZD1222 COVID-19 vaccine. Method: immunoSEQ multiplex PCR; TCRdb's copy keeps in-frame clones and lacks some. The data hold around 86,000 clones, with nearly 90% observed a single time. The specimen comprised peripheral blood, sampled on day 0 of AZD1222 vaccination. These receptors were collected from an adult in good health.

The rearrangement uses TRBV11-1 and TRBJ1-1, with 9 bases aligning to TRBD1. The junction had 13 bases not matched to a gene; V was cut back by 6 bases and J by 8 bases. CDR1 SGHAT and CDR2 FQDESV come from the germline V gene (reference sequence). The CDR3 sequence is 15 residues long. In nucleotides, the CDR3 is TGTGCCAGCAGAGGGCTGACAGGGGGAAGGTTGGAAGCTTTCTTT. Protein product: CASRGLTGGRLEAFF.

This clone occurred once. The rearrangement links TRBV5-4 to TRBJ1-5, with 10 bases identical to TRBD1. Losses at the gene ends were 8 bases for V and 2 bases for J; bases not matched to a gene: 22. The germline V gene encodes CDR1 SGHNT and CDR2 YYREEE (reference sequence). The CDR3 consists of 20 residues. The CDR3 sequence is CARTSNSIDRGPHGNQPQHF. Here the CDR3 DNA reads TGTGCCAGGACTAGCAATTCCATCGACAGGGGGCCCCATGGCAATCAGCCCCAGCATTTT.

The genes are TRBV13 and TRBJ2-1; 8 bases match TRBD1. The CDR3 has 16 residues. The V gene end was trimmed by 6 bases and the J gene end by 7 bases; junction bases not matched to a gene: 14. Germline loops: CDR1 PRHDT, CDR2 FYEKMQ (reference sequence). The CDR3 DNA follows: TGTGCCAGCAGAACAACGTCCAGGGGGCGTTTGAATGAGCAGTTCTTC. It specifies CASRTTSRGRLNEQFF.

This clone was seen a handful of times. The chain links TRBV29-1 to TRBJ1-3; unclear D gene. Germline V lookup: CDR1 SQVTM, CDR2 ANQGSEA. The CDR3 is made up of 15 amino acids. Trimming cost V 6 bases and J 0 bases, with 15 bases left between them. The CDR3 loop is CSVAPYDNSGNTIYF. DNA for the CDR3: TGCAGCGTCGCCCCCTACGACAACTCTGGAAACACCATATATTTT.

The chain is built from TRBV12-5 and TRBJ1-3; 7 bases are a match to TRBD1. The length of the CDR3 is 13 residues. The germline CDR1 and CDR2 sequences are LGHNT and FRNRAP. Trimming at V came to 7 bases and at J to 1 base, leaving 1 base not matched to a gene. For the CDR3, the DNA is TGTGCTAGTGCAGGGGGGTCTGGAAACACCATATATTTT. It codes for CASAGGSGNTIYF.

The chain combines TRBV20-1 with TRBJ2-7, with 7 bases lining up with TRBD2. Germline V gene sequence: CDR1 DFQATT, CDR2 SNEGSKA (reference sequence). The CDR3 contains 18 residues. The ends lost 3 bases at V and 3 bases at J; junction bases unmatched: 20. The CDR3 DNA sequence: TGCAGTGCTAGTCCCACTTCACAGACTAGCAGAAATCTCTACGAGCAGTACTTC. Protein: CSASPTSQTSRNLYEQYF.

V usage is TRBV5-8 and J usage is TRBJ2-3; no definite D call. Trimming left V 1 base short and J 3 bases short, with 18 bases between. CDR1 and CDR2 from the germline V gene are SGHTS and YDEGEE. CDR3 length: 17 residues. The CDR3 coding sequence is TGTGCCAGCAGCTTGAGATTATTGGGTGGGAATACAGATACGCAGTATTTT. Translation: CASSLRLLGGNTDTQYF.

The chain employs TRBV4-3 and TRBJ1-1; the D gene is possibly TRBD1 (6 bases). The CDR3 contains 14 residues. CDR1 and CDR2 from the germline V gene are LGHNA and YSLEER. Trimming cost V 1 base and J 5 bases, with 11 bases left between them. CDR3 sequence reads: CASSQAGVITEAFF. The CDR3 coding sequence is TGCGCCAGCAGCCAAGCAGGGGTTATAACTGAAGCTTTCTTT.

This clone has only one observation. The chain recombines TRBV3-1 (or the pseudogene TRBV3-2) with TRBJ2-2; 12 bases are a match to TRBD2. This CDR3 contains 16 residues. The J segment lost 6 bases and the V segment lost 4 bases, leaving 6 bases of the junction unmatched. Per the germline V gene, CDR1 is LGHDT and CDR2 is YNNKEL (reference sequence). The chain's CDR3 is CASSRSSGGAPGELFF. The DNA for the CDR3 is TGTGCCAGCAGCCGATCTAGCGGGGGGGCCCCCGGGGAGCTGTTTTTT.

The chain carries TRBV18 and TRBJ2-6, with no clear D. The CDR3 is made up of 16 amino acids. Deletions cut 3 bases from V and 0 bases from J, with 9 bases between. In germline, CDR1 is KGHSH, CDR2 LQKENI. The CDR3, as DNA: TGTGCCAGCTCACCGCGGAGCGTCTCTGGGGCCAACGTCCTGACTTTC. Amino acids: CASSPRSVSGANVLTF.

Here the CDR3 DNA reads TGCGCCAGCAGCCACATACCACAGGGGCGAGACAATGAGCAGTTCTTC. Its translation: CASSHIPQGRDNEQFF. The chain is built from TRBV4-3 and TRBJ2-1, with 7 bases that match TRBD1. Germline assignment: CDR1 LGHNA and CDR2 YSLEER. J was trimmed by 5 bases and V by 3 bases; bases with no gene match: 10. The CDR3 is 16 residues long.

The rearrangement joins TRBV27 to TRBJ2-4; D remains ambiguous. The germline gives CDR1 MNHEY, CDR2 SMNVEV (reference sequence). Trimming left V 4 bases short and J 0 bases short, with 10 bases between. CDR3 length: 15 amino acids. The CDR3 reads CASSSPVLAKNIQYF. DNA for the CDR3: TGTGCCAGCAGTTCCCCGGTTCTAGCCAAAAACATTCAGTACTTC.

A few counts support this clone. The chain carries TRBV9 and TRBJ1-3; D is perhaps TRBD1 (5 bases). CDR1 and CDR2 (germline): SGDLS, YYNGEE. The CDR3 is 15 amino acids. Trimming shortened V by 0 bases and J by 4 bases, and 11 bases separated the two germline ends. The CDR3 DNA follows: TGTGCCAGCAGCGTAGTTTCTGGGGCGGGAAACACCATATATTTT. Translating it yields CASSVVSGAGNTIYF.

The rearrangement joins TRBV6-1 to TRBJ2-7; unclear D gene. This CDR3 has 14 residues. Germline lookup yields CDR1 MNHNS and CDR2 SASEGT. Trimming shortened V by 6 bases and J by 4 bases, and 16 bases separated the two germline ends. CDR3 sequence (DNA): TGTGCCAGCAGCCAAGGCTTGGGGTTTTACGAGCAGTACTTC. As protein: CASSQGLGFYEQYF.

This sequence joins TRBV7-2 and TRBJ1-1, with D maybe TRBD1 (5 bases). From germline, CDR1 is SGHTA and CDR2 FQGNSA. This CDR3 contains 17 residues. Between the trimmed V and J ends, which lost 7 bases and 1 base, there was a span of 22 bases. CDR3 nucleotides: TGTGCCAGCAATTCGGTAAGAGCGGGACTGACGAACACTGAAGCTTTCTTT. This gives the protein CASNSVRAGLTNTEAFF.

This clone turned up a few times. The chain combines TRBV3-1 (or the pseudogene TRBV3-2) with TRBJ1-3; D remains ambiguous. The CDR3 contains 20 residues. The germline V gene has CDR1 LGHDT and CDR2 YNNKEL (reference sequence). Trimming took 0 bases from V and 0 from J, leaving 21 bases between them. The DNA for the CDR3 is TGTGCCAGCAGCCAAGATACAGTGGGCCTCAAGTTCTCCTCTGGAAACACCATATATTTT. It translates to CASSQDTVGLKFSSGNTIYF.

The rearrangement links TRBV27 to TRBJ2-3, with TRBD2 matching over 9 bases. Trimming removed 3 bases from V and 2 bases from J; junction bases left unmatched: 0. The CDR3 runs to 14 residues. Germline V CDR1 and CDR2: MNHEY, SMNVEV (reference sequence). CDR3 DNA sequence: TGTGCCAGCAGTTTGGGACTAGCCACAGATACGCAGTATTTT. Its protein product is CASSLGLATDTQYF.

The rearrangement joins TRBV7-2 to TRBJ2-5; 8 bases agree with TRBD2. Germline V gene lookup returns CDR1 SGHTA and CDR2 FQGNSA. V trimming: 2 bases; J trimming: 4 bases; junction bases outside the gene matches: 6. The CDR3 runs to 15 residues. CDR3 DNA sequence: TGTGCCAGCAGCTTACGGGGGGGTCGAGCAGAGACCCAGTACTTC. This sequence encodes CASSLRGGRAETQYF.

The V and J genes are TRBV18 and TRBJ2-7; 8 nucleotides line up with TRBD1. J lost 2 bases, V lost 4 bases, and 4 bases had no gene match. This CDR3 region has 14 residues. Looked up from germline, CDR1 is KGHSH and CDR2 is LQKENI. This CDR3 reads CASSRGQEPYEQYF. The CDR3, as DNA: TGTGCCAGCTCACGGGGACAGGAGCCCTACGAGCAGTACTTC.

Written as DNA, the CDR3 is TGTGCCAGCGGTTTTTATAATTCACCCCTCCACTTT. Encoded protein: CASGFYNSPLHF. This chain links TRBV14 with TRBJ1-6, with D uncertain. This CDR3 region has 12 residues. V was trimmed by 8 bases and J by 4 bases, leaving 6 bases between them. The germline V gene encodes CDR1 SGHDN and CDR2 FVKESK. The whole variable domain, remainder taken from reference TRBV14 and TRBJ1-6, is EAGVTQFPSHSVIEKGQTVTLRCDPISGHDNLYWYRRVMGKEIKFLLHFVKESKQDESGMPNNRFLAERTGGTYSTLKVQPAELEDSGVYFCASGFYNSPLHFGNGTRLTVT.

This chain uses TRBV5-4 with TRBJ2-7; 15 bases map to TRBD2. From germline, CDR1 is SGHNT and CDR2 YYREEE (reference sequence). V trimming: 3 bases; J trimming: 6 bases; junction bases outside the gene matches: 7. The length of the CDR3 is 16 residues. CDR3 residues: CASSWGLAGGTGEQYF. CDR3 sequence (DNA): TGTGCCAGCAGCTGGGGACTAGCGGGGGGTACCGGCGAGCAGTACTTC.

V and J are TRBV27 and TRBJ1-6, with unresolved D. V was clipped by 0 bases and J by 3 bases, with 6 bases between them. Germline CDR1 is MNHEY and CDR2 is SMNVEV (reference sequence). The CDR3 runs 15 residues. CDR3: CASSLSANYNSPLHF. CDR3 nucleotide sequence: TGTGCCAGCAGTTTATCGGCCAACTATAATTCACCCCTCCACTTT.

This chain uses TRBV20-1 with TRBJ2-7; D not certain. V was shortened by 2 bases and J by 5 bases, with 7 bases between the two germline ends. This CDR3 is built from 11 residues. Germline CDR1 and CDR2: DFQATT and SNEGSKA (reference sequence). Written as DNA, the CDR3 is TGCAGTGCTAGACCCACCCACGAGCAGTACTTC. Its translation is CSARPTHEQYF.

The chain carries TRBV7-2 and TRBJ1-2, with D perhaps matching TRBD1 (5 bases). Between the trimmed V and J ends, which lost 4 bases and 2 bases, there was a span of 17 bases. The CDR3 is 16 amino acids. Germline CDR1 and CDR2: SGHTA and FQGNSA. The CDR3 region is CASSSAFGTVNYGYTF. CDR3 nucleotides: TGTGCCAGCAGCTCAGCCTTTGGGACGGTGAACTATGGCTACACCTTC.

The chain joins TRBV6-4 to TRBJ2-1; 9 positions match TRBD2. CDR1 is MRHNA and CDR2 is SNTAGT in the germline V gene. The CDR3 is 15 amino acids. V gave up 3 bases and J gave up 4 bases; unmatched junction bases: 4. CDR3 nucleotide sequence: TGTGCCAGCAGTGAATCGCTAGCGGGGTACAATGAGCAGTTCTTC. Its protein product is CASSESLAGYNEQFF.

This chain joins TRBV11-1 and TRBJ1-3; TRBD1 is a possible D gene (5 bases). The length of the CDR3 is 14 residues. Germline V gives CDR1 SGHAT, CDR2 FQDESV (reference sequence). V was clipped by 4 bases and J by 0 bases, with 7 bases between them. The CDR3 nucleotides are TGTGCCAGCAGCTGGGGGAGCTCTGGAAACACCATATATTTT. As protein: CASSWGSSGNTIYF.

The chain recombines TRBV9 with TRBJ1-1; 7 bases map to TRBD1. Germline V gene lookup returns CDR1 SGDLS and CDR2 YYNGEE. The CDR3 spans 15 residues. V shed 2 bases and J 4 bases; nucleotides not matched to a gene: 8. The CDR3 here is CASSVGGGPGTEAFF. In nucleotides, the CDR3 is TGTGCCAGCAGCGTTGGAGGGGGCCCCGGCACTGAAGCTTTCTTT. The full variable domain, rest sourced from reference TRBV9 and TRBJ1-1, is DSGVTQTPKHLITATGQRVTLRCSPRSGDLSVYWYQQSLDQGLQFLIQYYNGEERAKGNILERFSAQQFPDLHSELNLSSLELGDSALYFCASSVGGGPGTEAFFGQGTRLTVV.

CDR3 protein: CASKQGTHSAEAFF. The CDR3 coding sequence is TGTGCCAGCAAGCAGGGAACTCATTCGGCTGAAGCTTTCTTT. The chain couples TRBV6-5 to TRBJ1-1; possibly TRBD1 for D (5 bases). CDR3 length: 14 residues. Trimming stripped 7 bases from V and 6 bases from J, with 18 bases between. Per germline, CDR1 MNHEY and CDR2 SVGAGI.

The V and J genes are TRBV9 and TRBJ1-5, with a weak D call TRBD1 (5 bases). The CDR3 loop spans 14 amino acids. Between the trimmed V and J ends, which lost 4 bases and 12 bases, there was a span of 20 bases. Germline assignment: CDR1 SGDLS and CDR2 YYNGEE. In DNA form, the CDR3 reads TGTGCCAGCAGCCTCTTACCGTCCGGACAAGGCCAGCATTTT. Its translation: CASSLLPSGQGQHF.